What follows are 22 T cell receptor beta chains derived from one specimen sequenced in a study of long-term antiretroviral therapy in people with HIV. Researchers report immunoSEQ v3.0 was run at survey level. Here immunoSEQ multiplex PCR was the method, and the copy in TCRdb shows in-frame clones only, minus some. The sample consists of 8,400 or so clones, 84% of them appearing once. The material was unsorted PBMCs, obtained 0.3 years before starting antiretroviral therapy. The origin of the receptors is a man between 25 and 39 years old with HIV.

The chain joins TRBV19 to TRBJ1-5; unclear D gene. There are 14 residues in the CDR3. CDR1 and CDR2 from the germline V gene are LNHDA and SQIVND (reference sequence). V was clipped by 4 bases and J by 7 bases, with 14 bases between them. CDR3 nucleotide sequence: TGTGCCAGTAGTAGTACATGGGGAGGACAGCCCCAGCATTTT. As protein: CASSSTWGGQPQHF.

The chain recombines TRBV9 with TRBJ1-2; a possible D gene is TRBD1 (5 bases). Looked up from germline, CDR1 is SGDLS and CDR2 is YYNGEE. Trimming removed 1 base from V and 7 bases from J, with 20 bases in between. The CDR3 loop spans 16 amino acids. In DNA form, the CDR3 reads TGTGCCAGCAGCGTAAAAACAGGCAGATCGATCTGTGGCTACACCTTC. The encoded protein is CASSVKTGRSICGYTF.

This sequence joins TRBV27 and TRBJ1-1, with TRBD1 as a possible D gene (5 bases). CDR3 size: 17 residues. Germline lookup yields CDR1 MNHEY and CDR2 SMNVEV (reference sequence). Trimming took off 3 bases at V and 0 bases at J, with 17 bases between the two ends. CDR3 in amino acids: CASSFRRLGLMNTEAFF. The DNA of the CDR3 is TGTGCCAGCAGTTTCCGGCGCCTGGGGCTGATGAACACTGAAGCTTTCTTT.

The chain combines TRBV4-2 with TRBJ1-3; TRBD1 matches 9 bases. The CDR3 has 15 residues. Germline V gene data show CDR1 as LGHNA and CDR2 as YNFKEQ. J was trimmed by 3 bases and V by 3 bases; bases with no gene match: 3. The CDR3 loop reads CASSQQGQGGNTIYF. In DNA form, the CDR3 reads TGTGCCAGCAGCCAGCAGGGACAGGGTGGAAACACCATATATTTT.

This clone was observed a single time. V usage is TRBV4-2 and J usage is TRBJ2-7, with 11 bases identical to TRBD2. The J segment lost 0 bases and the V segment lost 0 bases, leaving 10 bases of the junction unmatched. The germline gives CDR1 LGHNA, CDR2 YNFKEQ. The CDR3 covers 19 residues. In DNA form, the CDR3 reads TGTGCCAGCAGCCAAGAGGGCAGCCTAGCGGGGGGCAGCTCCTACGAGCAGTACTTC. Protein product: CASSQEGSLAGGSSYEQYF.

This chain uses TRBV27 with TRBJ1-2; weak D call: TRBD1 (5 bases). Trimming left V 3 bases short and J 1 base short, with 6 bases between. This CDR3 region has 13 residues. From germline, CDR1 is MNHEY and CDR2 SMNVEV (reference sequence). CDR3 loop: CASSLGLNYGYTF. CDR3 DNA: TGTGCCAGCAGTTTGGGGCTTAACTATGGCTACACCTTC.

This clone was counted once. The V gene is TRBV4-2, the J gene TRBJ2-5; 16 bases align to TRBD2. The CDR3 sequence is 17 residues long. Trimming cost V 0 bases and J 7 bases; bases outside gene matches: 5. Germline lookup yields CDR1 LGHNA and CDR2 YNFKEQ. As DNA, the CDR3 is TGTGCCAGCAGCCAAGATATTGGGACTAGCGGGGGGGCGACCCAGTACTTC. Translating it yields CASSQDIGTSGGATQYF.

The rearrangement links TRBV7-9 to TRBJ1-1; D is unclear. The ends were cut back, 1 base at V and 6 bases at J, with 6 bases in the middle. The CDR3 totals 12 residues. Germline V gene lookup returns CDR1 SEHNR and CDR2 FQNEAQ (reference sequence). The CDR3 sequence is CASSLVAAEAFF. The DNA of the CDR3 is TGTGCCAGCAGCTTAGTTGCGGCTGAAGCTTTCTTT.

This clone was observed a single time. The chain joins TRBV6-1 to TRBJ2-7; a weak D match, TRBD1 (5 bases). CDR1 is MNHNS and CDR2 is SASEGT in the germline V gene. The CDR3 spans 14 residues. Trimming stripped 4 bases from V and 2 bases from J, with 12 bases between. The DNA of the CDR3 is TGTGCCAGCAGTGGGTCTGGACAACCCTACGAGCAGTACTTC. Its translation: CASSGSGQPYEQYF.

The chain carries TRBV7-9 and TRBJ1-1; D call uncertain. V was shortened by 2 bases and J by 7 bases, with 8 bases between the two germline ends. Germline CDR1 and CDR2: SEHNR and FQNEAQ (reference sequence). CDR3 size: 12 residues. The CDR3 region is CASSLREGEAFF. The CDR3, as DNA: TGTGCCAGCAGCTTAAGAGAGGGTGAAGCTTTCTTT.

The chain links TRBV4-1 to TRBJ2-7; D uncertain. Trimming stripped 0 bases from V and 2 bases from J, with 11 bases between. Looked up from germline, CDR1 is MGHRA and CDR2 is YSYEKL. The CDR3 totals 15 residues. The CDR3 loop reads CASSQDLTLAYEQYF. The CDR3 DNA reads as TGCGCCAGCAGCCAAGATTTAACATTAGCCTACGAGCAGTACTTC.

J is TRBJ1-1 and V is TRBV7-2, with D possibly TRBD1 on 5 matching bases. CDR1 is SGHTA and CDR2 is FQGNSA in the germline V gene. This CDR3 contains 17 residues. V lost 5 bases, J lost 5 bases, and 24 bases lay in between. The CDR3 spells CASSHSGPSGPGTEAFF. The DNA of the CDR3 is TGTGCCAGCAGCCACTCAGGGCCCTCAGGGCCTGGGACTGAAGCTTTCTTT.

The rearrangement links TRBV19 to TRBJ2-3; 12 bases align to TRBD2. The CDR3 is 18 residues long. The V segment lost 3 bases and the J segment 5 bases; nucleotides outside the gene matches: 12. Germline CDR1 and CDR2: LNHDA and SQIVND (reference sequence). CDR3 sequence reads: CASSITSASGGALDTQYF. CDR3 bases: TGTGCCAGTAGTATTACTTCGGCTAGCGGGGGGGCCCTAGATACGCAGTATTTT. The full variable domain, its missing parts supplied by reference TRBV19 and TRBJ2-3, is DGGITQSPKYLFRKEGQNVTLSCEQNLNHDAMYWYRQDPGQGLRLIYYSQIVNDFQKGDIAEGYSVSREKKESFPLTVTSAQKNPTAFYLCASSITSASGGALDTQYFGPGTRLTVL.

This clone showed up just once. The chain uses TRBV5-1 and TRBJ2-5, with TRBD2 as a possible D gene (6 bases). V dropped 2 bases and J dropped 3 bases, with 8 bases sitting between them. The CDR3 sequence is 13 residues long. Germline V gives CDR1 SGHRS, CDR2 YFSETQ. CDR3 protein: CASSLGGEETQYF. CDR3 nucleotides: TGCGCCAGCAGCTTAGGCGGGGAAGAGACCCAGTACTTC.

CDR3 DNA sequence: TGTGCCAGCAGTGATGTGACAGGAAGCTCCTACGAGCAGTACTTC. Translated, it gives CASSDVTGSSYEQYF. V is TRBV6-1 and J is TRBJ2-7, with D perhaps TRBD1 (6 bases). Germline CDR1 and CDR2: MNHNS and SASEGT. The CDR3 spans 15 residues. Deletions cut 3 bases from V and 0 bases from J, with 12 bases between.

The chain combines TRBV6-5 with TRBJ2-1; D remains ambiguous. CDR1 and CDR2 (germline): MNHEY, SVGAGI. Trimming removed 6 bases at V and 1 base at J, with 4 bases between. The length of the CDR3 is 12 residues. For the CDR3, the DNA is TGTGCCAGCAGACAGTCCTACAATGAGCAGTTCTTC. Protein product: CASRQSYNEQFF.

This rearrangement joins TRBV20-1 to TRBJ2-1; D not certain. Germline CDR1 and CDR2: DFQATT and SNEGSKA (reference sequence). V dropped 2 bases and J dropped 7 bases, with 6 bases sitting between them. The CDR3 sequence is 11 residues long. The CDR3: CSARHGNEQFF. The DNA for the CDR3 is TGCAGTGCTAGACACGGTAATGAGCAGTTCTTC.

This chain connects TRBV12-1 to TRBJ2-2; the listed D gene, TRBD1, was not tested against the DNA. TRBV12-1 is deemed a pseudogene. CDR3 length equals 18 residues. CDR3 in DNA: TGTGCCAGCAGCATGTGCCTTGATCGACAGGGCGGCACCGGGGAGCTGTTTTTT. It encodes CASSMCLDRQGGTGELFF.

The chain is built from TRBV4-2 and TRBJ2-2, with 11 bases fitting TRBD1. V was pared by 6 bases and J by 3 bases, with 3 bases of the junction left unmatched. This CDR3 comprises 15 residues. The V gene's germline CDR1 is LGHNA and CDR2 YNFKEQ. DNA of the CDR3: TGTGCCAGCAGTCCGGGACAGGGGGACACCGGGGAGCTGTTTTTT. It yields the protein CASSPGQGDTGELFF.

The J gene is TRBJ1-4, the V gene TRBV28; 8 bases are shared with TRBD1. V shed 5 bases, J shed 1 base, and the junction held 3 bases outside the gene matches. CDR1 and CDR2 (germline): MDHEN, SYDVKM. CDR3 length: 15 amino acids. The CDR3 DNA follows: TGTGCCAGCAGTGGAGACAGGGGAACTAATGAAAAACTGTTTTTT. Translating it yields CASSGDRGTNEKLFF.

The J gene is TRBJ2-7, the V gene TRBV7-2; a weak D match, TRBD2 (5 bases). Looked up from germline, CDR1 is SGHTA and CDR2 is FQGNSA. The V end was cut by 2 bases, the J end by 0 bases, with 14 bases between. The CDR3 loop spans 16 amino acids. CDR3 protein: CASSLPPDGSSYEQYF. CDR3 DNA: TGTGCCAGCAGCTTACCGCCAGATGGGAGCTCCTACGAGCAGTACTTC.

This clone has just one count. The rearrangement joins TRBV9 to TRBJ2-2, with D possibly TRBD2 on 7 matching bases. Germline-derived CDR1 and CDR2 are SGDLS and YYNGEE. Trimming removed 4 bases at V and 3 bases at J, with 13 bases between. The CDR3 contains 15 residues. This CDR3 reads CASSPEGGHTGELFF. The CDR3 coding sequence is TGTGCCAGCAGCCCCGAGGGGGGGCACACCGGGGAGCTGTTTTTT.